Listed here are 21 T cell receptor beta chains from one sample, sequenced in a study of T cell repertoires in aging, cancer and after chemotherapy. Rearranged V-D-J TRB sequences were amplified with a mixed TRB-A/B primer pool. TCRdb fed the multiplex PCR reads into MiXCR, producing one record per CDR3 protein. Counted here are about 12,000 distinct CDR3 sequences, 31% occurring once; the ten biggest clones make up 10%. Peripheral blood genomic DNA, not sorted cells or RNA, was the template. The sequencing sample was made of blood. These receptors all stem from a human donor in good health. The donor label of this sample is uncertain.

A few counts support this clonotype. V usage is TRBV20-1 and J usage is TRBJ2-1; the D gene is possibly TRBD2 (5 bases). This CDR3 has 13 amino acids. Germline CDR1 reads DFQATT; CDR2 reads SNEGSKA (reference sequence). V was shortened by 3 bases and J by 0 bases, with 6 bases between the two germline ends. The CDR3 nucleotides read TGCAGTGCTAGCCGGGGCTCCTACAATGAGCAGTTCTTC. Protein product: CSASRGSYNEQFF.

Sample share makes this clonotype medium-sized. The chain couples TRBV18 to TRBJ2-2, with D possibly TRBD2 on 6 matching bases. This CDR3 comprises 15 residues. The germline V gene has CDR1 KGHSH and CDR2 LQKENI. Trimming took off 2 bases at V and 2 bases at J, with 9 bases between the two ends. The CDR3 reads CASSPGDFNTGELFF. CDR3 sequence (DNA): TGTGCCAGCTCACCAGGGGACTTCAACACCGGGGAGCTGTTTTTT.

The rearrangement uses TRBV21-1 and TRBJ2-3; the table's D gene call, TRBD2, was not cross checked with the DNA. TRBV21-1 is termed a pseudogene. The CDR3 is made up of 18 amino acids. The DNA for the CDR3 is TGTGCCAGCAGCAAATCCCCTGGGCAGCGGGGGGGCACAGATACGCAGTATTTT. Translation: CASSKSPGQRGGTDTQYF.

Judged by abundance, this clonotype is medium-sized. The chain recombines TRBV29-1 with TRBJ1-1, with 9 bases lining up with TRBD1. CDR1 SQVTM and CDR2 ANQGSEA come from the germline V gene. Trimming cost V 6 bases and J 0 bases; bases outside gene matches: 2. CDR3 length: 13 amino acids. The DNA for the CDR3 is TGCAGCGTGGGGACAGGGCTGAACACTGAAGCTTTCTTT. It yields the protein CSVGTGLNTEAFF.

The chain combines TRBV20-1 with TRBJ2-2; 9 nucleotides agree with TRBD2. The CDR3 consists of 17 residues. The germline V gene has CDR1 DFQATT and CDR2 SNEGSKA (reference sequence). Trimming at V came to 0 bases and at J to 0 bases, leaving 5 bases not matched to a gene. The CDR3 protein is CSARDRLAGANTGELFF. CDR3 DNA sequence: TGCAGTGCTAGAGATCGGTTAGCGGGAGCGAACACCGGGGAGCTGTTTTTT.

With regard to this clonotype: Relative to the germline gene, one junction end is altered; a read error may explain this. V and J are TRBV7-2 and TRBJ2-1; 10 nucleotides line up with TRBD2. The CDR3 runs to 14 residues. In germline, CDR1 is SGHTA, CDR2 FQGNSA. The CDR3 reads CASSLAGGSNEQFF. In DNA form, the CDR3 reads TGTGCCAGCAGTTTAGCGGGGGGAAGCAATGAGCAGTTCTTC.

The CDR3 DNA reads TGTGCCAGCAGTTTATCCGGGACCGTCAATTCACCCCTCCACTTT. Amino acid sequence: CASSLSGTVNSPLHF. The chain employs TRBV27 and TRBJ1-6; TRBD1 might be the D (5 bases). V lost 0 bases and J 7 bases, leaving 10 bases between the germline ends. The CDR3 consists of 15 residues. Germline V gene sequence: CDR1 MNHEY, CDR2 SMNVEV (reference sequence).

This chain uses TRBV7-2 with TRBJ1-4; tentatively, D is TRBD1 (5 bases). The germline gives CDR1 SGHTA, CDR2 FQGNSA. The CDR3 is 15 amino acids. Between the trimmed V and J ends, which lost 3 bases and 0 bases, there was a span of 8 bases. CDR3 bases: TGTGCCAGCAGCTTCCAGGGTACAACTAATGAAAAACTGTTTTTT. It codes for CASSFQGTTNEKLFF.

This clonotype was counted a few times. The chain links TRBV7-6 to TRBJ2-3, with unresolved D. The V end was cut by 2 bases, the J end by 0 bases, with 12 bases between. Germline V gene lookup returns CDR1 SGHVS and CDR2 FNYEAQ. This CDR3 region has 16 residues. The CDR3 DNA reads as TGTGCCAGCAGCTTAATGGGCGGACCGAGCACAGATACGCAGTATTTT. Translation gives CASSLMGGPSTDTQYF.

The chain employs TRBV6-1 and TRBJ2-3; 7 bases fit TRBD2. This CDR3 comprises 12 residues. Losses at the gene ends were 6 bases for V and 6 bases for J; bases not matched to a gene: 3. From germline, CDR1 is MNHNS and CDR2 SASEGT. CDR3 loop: CASSQLADTQYF. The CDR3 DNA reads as TGTGCCAGCAGCCAACTAGCGGATACGCAGTATTTT.

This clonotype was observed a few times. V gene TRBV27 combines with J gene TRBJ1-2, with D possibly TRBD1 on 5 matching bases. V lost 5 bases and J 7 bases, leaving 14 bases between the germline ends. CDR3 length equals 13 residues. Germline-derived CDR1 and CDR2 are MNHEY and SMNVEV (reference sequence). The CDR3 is CASSPGTTTGYTF. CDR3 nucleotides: TGTGCCAGCAGTCCAGGGACGACTACTGGCTACACCTTC.

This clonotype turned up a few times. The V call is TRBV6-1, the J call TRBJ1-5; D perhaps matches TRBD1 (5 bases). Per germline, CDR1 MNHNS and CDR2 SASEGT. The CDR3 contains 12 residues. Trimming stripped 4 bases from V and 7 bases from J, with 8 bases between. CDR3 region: CASSGRDQPQHF. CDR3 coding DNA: TGTGCCAGCAGTGGCAGGGACCAGCCCCAGCATTTT.

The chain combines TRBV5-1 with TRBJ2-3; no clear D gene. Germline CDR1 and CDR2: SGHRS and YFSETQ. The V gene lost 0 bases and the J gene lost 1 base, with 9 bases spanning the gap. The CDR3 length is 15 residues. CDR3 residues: CASSLESRGTDTQYF. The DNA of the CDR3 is TGCGCCAGCAGCTTGGAAAGCCGGGGCACAGATACGCAGTATTTT. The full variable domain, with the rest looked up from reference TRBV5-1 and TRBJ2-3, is KAGVTQTPRYLIKTRGQQVTLSCSPISGHRSVSWYQQTPGQGLQFLFEYFSETQRNKGNFPGRFSGRQFSNSRSEMNVSTLELGDSALYLCASSLESRGTDTQYFGPGTRLTVL.

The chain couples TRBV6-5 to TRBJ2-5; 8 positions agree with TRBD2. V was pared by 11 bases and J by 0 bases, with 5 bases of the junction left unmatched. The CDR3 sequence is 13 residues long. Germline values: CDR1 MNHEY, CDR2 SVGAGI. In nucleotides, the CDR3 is TGTGCCGTTCGCGGGGGGTACCAAGAGACCCAGTACTTC. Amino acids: CAVRGGYQETQYF.

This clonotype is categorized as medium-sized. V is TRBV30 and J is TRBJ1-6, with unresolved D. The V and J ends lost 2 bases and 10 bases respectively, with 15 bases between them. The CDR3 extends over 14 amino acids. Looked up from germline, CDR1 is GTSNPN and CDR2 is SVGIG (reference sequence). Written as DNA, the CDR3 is TGTGCCTGGAGTCGGGGTCGGAGCCAATCACCCCTCCACTTT. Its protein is CAWSRGRSQSPLHF.

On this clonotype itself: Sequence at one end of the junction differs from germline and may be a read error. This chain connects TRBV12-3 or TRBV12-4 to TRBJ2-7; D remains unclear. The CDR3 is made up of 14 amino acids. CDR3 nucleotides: TGTGCCAGCAGCTTAGACGGTACAACCTACGAGCAGTACTTC. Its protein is CASSLDGTTYEQYF.

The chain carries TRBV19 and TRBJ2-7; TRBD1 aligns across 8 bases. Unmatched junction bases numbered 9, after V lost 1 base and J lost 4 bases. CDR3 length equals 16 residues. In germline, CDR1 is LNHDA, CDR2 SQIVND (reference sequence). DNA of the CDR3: TGTGCCAGTAGTATAGGGGGGGACAGGCGCTTATACGAGCAGTACTTC. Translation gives CASSIGGDRRLYEQYF.

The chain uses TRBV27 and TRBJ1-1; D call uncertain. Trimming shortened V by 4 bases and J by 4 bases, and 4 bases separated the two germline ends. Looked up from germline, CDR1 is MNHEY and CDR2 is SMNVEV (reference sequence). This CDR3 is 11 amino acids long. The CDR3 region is CASSSFTEAFF. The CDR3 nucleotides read TGTGCCAGCAGTTCATTCACTGAAGCTTTCTTT.

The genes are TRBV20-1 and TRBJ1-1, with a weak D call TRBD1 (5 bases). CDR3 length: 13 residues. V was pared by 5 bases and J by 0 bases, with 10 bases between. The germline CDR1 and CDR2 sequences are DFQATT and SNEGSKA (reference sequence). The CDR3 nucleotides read TGCAGTGCTGGCCGGGGCCTGAACACTGAAGCTTTCTTT. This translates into CSAGRGLNTEAFF.

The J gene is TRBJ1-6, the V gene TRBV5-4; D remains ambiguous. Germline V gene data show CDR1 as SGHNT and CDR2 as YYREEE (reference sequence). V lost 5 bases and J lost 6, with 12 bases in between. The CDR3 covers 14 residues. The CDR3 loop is CASSTRGINSPLHF. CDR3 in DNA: TGTGCCAGCAGTACCCGAGGGATTAATTCACCCCTCCACTTT.

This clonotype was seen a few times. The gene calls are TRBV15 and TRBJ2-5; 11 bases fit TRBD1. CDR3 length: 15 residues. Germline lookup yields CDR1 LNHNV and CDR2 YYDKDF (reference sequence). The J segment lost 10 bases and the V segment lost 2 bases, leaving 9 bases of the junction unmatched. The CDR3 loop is CATSRKSPGQGVQYF. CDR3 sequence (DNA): TGTGCCACCAGCAGAAAATCCCCGGGACAGGGGGTCCAGTACTTC.